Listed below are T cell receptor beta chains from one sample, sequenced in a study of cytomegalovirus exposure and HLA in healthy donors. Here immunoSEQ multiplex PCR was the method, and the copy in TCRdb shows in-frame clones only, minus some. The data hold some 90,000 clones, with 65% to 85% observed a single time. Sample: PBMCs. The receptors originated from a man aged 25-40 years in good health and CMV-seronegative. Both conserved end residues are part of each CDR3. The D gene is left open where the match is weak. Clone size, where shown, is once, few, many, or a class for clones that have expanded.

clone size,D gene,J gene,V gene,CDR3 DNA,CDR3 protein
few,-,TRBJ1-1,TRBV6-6,TGTGCCAGCATTGAACTACAGGGTAGGGTTGAAGCTTTCTTT,CASIELQGRVEAFF
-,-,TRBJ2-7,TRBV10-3,TGTGCCATCAGTACTTACCTGTACGAGCAGTACTTC,CAISTYLYEQYF
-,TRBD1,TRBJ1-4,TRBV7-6,TGTGCCAGCAGCTTACAGCGGACAGGGGAAGGTGTGGAGAAAAAACTGTTTTTT,CASSLQRTGEGVEKKLFF
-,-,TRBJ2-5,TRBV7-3,TGTGCCAGCAGCACCCGACGGGGAGCGACCCAGTACTTC,CASSTRRGATQYF
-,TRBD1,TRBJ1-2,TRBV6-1,TGTGCCAGCAGGGACAGGGGCTTACACTATGGCTACACCTTC,CASRDRGLHYGYTF
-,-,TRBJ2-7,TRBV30,TGTGCCTGGAGTGTTCCGACCGGGTACGAGCGGTACTTC,CAWSVPTGYERYF
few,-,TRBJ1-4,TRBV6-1,TGTGCCAGCAGTGAATCGTCAGGGGCGCTTCCACTTTTAATTGAAAAACTGTTTTTT,CASSESSGALPLLIEKLFF
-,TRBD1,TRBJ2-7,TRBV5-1,TGCGCCAGCAGCGCAGATACAGGGGGCGTTTCCTACGAGCAGTACTTC,CASSADTGGVSYEQYF
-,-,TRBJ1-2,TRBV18,TGTGCCAGCTCACCGGCCGTGTTTCCAAGCTATGGCTACACCTTC,CASSPAVFPSYGYTF
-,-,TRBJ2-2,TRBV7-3,TGTGCCAGCAGCTTAATCTCCCCCGGGGAGCTGTTTTTT,CASSLISPGELFF
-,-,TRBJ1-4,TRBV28,TGTGCCAGCAGTTTGGGGGGGGCTAATGAAAAACTGTTTTTT,CASSLGGANEKLFF
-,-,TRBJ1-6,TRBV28,TGTGCCAGCAGTCTCACATCCGGCGGCAATTCACCCCTCCACTTT,CASSLTSGGNSPLHF
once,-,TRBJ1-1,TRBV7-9,TGTGCCAGCAGCTCCCACGAGGAAGCTTTCTTT,CASSSHEEAFF
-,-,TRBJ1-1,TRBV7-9,TGTGCCAGCAGCTTCGGAGGAAACACTGAAGCTTTCTTT,CASSFGGNTEAFF
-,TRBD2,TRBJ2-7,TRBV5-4,TGTGCCAGCAGCTTGGGTGGACTAGCGGGAAACTACGAGCAGTACTTC,CASSLGGLAGNYEQYF
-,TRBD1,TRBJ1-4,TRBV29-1,TGCAGCGTTGCGGGACAGGGAAATGAAAAACTGTTTTTT,CSVAGQGNEKLFF
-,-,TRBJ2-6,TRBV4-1,TGCGCCAGCAGCCAAGATACGGGCTCTGGGGCCAACGTCCTGACTTTC,CASSQDTGSGANVLTF
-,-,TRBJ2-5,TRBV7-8,TGTGCCAGCAGCTTAGTACTGCGCGGGGCACACCAAGAGACCCAGTACTTC,CASSLVLRGAHQETQYF
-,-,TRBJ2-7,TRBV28,TGTGCCAGCAGTTCGACAGACTACGAGCAGTACTTC,CASSSTDYEQYF
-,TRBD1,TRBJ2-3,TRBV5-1,TGCGCCAGCAGCTTGGAGGGGGCCGGAGATACGCAGTATTTT,CASSLEGAGDTQYF
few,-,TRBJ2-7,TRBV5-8,TGTGCCAGCAGCTTGGGGTATTATAGCACAGGAGCTTACGAGCAGTACTTC,CASSLGYYSTGAYEQYF
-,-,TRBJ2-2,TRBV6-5,TGTGCCAGCAGTTACGAGGGTCGGAACACCGGGGAGCTGTTTTTT,CASSYEGRNTGELFF